The 4 T cell receptor beta chains given below trace back to one sample, sequenced in a study of cytomegalovirus exposure and HLA in healthy donors (dated by TCRdb to 2016 to 2017). Libraries were made using the immunoSEQ multiplex PCR assay. In its TCRdb copy, this immuneACCESS table keeps in-frame sequences only and misses some clones. Where compared with another copy, unresolved V genes explain less than half of these, and the others have no known cause. This sample gives more than 130,000 clones in total; 88% of them show up just once. About 7.9% of the sample goes to the ten largest clones. What was sequenced was PBMCs. Receptor source: a woman under 30 in good health and CMV-seropositive.

The rearrangement uses TRBV7-9 and TRBJ2-7, with 12 bases lining up with TRBD2. Trimming removed 6 bases from V and 6 bases from J; junction bases left unmatched: 6. In germline, CDR1 is SEHNR, CDR2 FQNEAQ (reference sequence). This CDR3 spans 14 amino acids. CDR3 amino acids: CASSRTGLAGEQYF. CDR3 DNA sequence: TGTGCCAGCAGTAGAACGGGACTAGCGGGCGAGCAGTACTTC.

In this sample, this clone turned up once. The chain recombines TRBV6-5 with TRBJ2-1, with 9 nucleotides matching TRBD1. The V gene's germline CDR1 is MNHEY and CDR2 SVGAGI. The CDR3 has 15 residues. V lost 6 bases and J lost 3; bases outside the gene matches: 6. Here the CDR3 reads CASRKDRGNYNEQFF. CDR3 nucleotide sequence: TGTGCCAGCAGGAAGGACAGGGGTAACTACAATGAGCAGTTCTTC.

This clone was counted between two and nine times. The genes are TRBV10-1 and TRBJ2-1, with 12 nucleotides matching TRBD1. Germline CDR1 reads WNHNN; CDR2 reads SYGVQD (reference sequence). This CDR3 contains 14 residues. Trimming removed 8 bases from V and 8 bases from J; junction bases left unmatched: 7. CDR3 amino acids: CASQGTGGRYEQFF. CDR3 DNA: TGCGCCAGCCAGGGGACAGGGGGCCGTTATGAGCAGTTCTTC.

The chain carries TRBV5-4 and TRBJ1-1; D unresolved. Trimming shortened V by 4 bases and J by 7 bases, and 17 bases separated the two germline ends. From germline, CDR1 is SGHNT and CDR2 YYREEE (reference sequence). The CDR3 contains 14 residues. CDR3 amino acids: CASSPELWANEAFF. CDR3 nucleotide sequence: TGTGCCAGCAGCCCCGAATTGTGGGCGAATGAAGCTTTCTTT. Filled out from reference TRBV5-4 and TRBJ1-1, the complete variable domain reads ETGVTQSPTHLIKTRGQQVTLRCSSQSGHNTVSWYQQALGQGPQFIFQYYREEENGRGNFPPRFSGLQFPNYSSELNVNALELDDSALYLCASSPELWANEAFFGQGTRLTVV.